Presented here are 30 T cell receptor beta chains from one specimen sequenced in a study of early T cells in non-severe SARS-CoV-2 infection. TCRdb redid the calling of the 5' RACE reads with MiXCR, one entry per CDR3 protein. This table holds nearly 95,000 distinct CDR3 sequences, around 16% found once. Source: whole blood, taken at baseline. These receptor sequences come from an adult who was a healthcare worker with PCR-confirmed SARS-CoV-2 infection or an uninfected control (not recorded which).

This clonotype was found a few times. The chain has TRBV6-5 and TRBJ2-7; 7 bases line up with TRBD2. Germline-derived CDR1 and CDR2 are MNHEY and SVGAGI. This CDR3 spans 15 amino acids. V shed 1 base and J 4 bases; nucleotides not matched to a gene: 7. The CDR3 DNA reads TGTGCCAGCAGTTACTTCCTTGGGAGGGAGTACGAGCAGTACTTC. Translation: CASSYFLGREYEQYF.

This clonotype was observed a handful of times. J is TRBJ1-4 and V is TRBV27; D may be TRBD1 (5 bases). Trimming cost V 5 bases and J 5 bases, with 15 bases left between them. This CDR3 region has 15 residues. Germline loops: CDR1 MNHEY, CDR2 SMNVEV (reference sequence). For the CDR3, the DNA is TGTGCCAGCAGTCTCTACGGGGGAGACAATGAAAAACTGTTTTTT. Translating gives CASSLYGGDNEKLFF.

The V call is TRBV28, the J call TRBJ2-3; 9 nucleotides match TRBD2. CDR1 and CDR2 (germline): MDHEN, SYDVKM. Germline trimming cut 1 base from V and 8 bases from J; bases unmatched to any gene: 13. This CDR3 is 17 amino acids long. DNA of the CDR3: TGTGCCAGCAGTTTATCTGGGCGTAGCGGGAGCCGAGGTACGCAGTATTTT. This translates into CASSLSGRSGSRGTQYF.

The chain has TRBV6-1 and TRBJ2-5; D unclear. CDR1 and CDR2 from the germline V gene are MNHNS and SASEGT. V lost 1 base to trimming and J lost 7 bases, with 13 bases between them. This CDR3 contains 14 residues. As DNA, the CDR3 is TGTGCCAGCAGTGAAGGTCAGCCTGTAGGGACCCAGTACTTC. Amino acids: CASSEGQPVGTQYF.

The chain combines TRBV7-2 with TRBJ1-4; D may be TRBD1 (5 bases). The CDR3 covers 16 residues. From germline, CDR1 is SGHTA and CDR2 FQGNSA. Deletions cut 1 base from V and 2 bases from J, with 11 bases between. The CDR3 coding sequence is TGTGCCAGCAGCTTAGGGCCGGGACGCACTAATGAAAAACTGTTTTTT. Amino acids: CASSLGPGRTNEKLFF.

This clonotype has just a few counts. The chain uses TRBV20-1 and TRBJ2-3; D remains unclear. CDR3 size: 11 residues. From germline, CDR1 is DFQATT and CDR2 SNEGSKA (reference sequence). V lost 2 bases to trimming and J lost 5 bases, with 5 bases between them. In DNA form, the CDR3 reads TGCAGTGCTAGAACGGGAGATACGCAGTATTTT. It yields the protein CSARTGDTQYF.

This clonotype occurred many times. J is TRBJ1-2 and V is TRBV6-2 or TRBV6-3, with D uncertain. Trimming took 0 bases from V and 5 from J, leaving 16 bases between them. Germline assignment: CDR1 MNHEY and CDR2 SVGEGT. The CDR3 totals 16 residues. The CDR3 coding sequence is TGTGCCAGCAGTTACTCGTACACAGAAAAGGCGTATGGCTACACCTTC. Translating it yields CASSYSYTEKAYGYTF.

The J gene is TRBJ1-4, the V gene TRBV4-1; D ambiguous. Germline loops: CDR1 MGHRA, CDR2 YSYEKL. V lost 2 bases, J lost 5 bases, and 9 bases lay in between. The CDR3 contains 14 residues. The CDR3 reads CASSQKQTNEKLFF. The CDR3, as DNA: TGCGCCAGCAGCCAAAAACAGACAAATGAAAAACTGTTTTTT.

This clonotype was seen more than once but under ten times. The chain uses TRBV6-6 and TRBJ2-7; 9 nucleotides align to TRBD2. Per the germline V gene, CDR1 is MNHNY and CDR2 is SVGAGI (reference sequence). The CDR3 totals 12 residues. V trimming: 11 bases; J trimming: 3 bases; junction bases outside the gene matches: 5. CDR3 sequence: CAGGTSFYEQYF. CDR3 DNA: TGTGCCGGAGGGACTAGCTTCTACGAGCAGTACTTC.

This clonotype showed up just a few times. Written as DNA, the CDR3 is TGTGCCAGCAAGGGAGGAGCCACCGGGGAGCTGTTTTTT. This gives the protein CASKGGATGELFF. The chain combines TRBV25-1 with TRBJ2-2; possible D gene TRBD2, 6 bases. V was cut by 7 bases and J by 4 bases, with 10 bases left in between. Germline V gives CDR1 MGHDK, CDR2 SYGVNS. There are 13 residues in the CDR3.

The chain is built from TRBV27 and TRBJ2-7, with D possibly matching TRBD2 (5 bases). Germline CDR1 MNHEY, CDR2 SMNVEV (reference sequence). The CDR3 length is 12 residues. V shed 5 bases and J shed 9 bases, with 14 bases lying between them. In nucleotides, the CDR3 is TGTGCCAGCAGTAACCCGAATGGAGGGCAGTACTTC. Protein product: CASSNPNGGQYF.

CDR3 coding DNA: TGTGCCACCAGCAGAGAGTTCGGGGGCCGGAGTAACTCCGGGGAGCTGTTTTTT. This translates into CATSREFGGRSNSGELFF. V gene TRBV15 combines with J gene TRBJ2-2; D may match TRBD1 or TRBD2 (6 bases each). The CDR3 is 18 residues long. Trimming took off 0 bases at V and 6 bases at J, with 20 bases between the two ends. Germline V gene data show CDR1 as LNHNV and CDR2 as YYDKDF (reference sequence).

The CDR3 loop reads CASSPRDRDSYNEQFF. CDR3 nucleotides: TGTGCCAGCAGCCCCCGGGACAGGGATTCCTACAATGAGCAGTTCTTC. The V gene is TRBV6-2 or TRBV6-3, the J gene TRBJ2-1; the match to TRBD1 covers 9 bases. The length of the CDR3 is 16 residues. Germline CDR1 MNHEY, CDR2 SVGEGT. V lost 6 bases to trimming and J lost 1 base; unmatched junction nucleotides: 7.

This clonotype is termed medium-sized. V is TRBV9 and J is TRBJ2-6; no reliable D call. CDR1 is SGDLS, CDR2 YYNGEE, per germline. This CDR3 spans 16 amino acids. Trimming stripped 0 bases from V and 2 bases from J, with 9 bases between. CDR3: CASSVGRWAGANVLTF. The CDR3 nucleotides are TGTGCCAGCAGCGTAGGAAGGTGGGCTGGGGCCAACGTCCTGACTTTC.

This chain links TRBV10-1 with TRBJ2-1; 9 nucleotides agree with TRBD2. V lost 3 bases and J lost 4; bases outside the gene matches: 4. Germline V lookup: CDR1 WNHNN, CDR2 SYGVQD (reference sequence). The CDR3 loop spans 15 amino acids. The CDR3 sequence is CASSDGLAGYNEQFF. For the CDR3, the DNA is TGCGCCAGCAGTGACGGGCTAGCGGGGTACAATGAGCAGTTCTTC.

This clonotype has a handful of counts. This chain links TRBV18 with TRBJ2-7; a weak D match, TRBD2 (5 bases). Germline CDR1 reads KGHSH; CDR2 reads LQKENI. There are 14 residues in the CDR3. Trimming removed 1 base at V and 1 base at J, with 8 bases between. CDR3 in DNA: TGTGCCAGCTCACCACGGAGCGGATCCTACGAGCAGTACTTC. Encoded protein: CASSPRSGSYEQYF.

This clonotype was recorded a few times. This chain's CDR3 is CASSSNSIPGLVYEQYF. The CDR3 DNA reads TGTGCCAGCAGCTCCAACTCCATTCCGGGACTAGTTTACGAGCAGTACTTC. The chain is built from TRBV5-4 and TRBJ2-7; 8 bases agree with TRBD2. V lost 3 bases and J lost 4; bases outside the gene matches: 15. There are 17 residues in the CDR3. CDR1 SGHNT and CDR2 YYREEE come from the germline V gene (reference sequence).

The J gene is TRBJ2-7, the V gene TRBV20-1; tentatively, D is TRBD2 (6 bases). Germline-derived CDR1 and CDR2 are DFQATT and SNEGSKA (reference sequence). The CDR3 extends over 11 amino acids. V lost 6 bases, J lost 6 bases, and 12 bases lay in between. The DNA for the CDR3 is TGCAGTGCCAACCGGAGGGGCGAGCAGTACTTC. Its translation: CSANRRGEQYF.

CDR3 region: CASSLGPSMGSTDTQYF. The CDR3 bases are TGTGCCAGCAGCTTGGGACCGTCAATGGGGAGCACAGATACGCAGTATTTT. The chain recombines TRBV5-4 with TRBJ2-3, with D unclear. The germline V and J ends were trimmed by 0 bases and 0 bases, with 14 bases remaining between them. This CDR3 spans 17 amino acids. The germline V gene has CDR1 SGHNT and CDR2 YYREEE (reference sequence).

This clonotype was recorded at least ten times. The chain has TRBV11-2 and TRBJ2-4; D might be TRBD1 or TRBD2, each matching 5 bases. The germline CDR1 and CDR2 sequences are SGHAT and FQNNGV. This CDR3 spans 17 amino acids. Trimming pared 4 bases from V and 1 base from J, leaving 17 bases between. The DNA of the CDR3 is TGTGCCAGCAGCTCCCTTAGGGGCGGGTCTGCCAAAAACATTCAGTACTTC. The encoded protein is CASSSLRGGSAKNIQYF.

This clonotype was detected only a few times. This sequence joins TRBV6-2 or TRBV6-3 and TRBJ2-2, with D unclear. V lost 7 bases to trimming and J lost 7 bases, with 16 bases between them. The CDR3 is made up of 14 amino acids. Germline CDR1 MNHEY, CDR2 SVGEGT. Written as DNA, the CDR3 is TGTGCCAGCATAACGGACGTTACCTTCGGGGAGCTGTTTTTT. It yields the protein CASITDVTFGELFF.

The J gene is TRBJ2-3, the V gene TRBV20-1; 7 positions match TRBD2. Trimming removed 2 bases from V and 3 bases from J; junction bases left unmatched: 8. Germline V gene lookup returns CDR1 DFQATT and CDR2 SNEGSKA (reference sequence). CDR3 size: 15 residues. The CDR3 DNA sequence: TGCAGTGCTAGACGCGGGAGAGAGGGTACAGATACGCAGTATTTT. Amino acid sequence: CSARRGREGTDTQYF.

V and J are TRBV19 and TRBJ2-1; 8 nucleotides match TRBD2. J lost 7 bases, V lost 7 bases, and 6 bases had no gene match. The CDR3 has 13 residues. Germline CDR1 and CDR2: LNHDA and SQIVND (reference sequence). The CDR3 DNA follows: TGTGCCAGTACCCCAGCGGGAGATAATGAGCAGTTCTTC. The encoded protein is CASTPAGDNEQFF.

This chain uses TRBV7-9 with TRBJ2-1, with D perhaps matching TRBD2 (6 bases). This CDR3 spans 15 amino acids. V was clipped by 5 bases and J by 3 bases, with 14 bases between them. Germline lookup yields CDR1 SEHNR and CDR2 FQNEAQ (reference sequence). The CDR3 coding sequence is TGTGCCAGCAGCCTTAGCGGAAATTACTACAATGAGCAGTTCTTC. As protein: CASSLSGNYYNEQFF.

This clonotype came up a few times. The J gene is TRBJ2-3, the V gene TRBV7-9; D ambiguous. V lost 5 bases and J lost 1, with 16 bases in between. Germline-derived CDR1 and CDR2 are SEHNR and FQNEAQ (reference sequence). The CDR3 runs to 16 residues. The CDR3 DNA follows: TGTGCCAGCAGCCCCCTGGACGGCCGCCGCACAGATACGCAGTATTTT. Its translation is CASSPLDGRRTDTQYF.

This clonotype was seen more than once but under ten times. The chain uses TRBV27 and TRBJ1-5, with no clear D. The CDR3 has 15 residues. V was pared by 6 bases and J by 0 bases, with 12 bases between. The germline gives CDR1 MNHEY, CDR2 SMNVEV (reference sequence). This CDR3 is CASSPTPYSNQPQHF. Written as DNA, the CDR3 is TGTGCCAGCAGCCCTACACCGTATAGCAATCAGCCCCAGCATTTT.

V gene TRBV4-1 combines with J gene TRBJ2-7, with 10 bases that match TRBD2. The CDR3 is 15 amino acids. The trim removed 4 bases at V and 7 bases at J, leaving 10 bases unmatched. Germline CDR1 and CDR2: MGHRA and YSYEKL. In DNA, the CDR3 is TGCGCCAGCAGCCGAAATGAACTAGCGGGAAGTGAGCAGTACTTC. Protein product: CASSRNELAGSEQYF.

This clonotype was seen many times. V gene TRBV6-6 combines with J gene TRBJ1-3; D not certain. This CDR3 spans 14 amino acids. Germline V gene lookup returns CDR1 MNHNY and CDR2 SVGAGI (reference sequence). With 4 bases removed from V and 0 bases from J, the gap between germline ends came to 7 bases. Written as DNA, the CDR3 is TGTGCCAGCAGTTCCCCTAGCTCTGGAAACACCATATATTTT. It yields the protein CASSSPSSGNTIYF.

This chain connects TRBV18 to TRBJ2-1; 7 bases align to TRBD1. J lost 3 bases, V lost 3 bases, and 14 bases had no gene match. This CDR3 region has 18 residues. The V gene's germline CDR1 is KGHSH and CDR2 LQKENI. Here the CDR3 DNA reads TGTGCCAGCTCACCCGCTGCACGACAGGGTCTAAGCTACAATGAGCAGTTCTTC. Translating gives CASSPAARQGLSYNEQFF.

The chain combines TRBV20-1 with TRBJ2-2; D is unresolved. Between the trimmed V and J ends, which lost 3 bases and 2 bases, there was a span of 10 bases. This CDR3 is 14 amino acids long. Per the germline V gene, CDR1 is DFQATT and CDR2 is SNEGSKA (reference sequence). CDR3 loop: CSARAFLNTGELFF. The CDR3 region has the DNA TGCAGTGCTAGGGCCTTCCTTAACACCGGGGAGCTGTTTTTT.